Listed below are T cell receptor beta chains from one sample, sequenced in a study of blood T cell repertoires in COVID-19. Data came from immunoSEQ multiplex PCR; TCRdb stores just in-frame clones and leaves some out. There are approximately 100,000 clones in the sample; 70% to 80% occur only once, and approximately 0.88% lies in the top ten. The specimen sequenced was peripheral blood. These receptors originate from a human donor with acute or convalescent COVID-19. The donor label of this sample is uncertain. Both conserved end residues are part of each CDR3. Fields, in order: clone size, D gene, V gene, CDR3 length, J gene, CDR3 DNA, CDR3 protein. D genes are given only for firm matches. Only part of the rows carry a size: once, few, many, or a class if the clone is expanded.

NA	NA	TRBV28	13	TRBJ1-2	TGTGCCAGCAGTTTGAGGGGGATCTATGGCTACACCTTC	CASSLRGIYGYTF
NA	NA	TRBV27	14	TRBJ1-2	TGTGCCAGCAGTCCTCGGGGTATACCGTATGGCTACACCTTC	CASSPRGIPYGYTF
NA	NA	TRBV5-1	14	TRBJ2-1	TGCGCCAGCAGCGAGGGACTGGGCTTCAATGAGCAGTTCTTC	CASSEGLGFNEQFF
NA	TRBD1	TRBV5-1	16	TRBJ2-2	TGCGCCAGCAGCACGCGGACAGGCCCAAACACCGGGGAGCTGTTTTTT	CASSTRTGPNTGELFF
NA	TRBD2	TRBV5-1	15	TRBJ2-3	TGCGCCAGCAGCTCTTCTAGCGGGGGGTGGGATACGCAGTATTTT	CASSSSSGGWDTQYF
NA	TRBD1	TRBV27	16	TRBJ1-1	TGTGCCAGCAGTTCCGACAGGGGAGTCTTATACACTGAAGCTTTCTTT	CASSSDRGVLYTEAFF
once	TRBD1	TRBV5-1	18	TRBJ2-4	TGCGCCAGCAGCTTTGGGGACAGGGGGCTTAGAGTGAAAAACATTCAGTACTTC	CASSFGDRGLRVKNIQYF
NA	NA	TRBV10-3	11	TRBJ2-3	TGTGCCACGAGTGTTGAGTATACGCAGTATTTT	CATSVEYTQYF
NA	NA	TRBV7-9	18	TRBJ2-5	TGTGCCAGCAGCCCTCGGCGCAGGACAAGAGCCGCGGCAGAGACCCAGTACTTC	CASSPRRRTRAAAETQYF
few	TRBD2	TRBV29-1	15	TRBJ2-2	TGCAGCGTTCCTCGGGGGGGCGCGAACACCGGGGAGCTGTTTTTT	CSVPRGGANTGELFF
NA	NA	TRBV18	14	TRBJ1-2	TGTGCCAGCTCACCCTCGGGAGAACACTATGGCTACACCTTC	CASSPSGEHYGYTF
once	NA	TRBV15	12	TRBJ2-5	TGTGCCACCAGCGTCATGAGAGAGACCCAGTACTTC	CATSVMRETQYF
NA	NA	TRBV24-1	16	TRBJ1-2	TGTGCCACCAGTGACCGGGTCGGGGGAGCTAACTATGGCTACACCTTC	CATSDRVGGANYGYTF
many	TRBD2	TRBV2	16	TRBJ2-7	TGTGCCAGCAGAAGAAGCGTGGGGCGGGGGGGCCGAGAGCAGTACTTC	CASRRSVGRGGREQYF
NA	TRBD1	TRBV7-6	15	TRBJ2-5	TGTGCCAGCAGCTCCGGGACAGCCTTCCAAGAGACCCAGTACTTC	CASSSGTAFQETQYF
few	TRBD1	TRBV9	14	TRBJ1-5	TGTGCCAGCAGCGTTGGACAGGTCAATCAGCCCCAGCATTTT	CASSVGQVNQPQHF
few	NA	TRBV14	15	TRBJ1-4	TGTGCCAGCAGCCAAGAACGGCAGCGGGGGGAAAAACTGTTTTTT	CASSQERQRGEKLFF
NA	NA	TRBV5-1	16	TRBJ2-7	TGCGCCAGCAGCTTGGCCGAGGCTTCCCGCCCCTTAGAGCAGTACTTC	CASSLAEASRPLEQYF
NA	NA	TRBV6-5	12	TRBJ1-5	TGTGCCAGCAACTCCCCTCCTGGGCCCCAGCATTTT	CASNSPPGPQHF
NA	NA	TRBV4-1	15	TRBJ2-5	TGCGCCAGCAGCCAAGGGGTAACGGACAACTGGACCCAGTACTTC	CASSQGVTDNWTQYF
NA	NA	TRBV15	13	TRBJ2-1	TGTGCCACCAGCAGACTCGGGGAGAATGAGCAGTTCTTC	CATSRLGENEQFF
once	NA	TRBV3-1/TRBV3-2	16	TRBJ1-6	TGTGCCAGCAGCCAATTCCTCCAGGGGAATAATTCACCCCTCCACTTT	CASSQFLQGNNSPLHF
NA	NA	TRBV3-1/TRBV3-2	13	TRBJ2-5	TGTGCCAGCAGCCCGGCTAGAGTTGGGACCCAGTACTTC	CASSPARVGTQYF
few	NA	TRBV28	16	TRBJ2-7	TGTGCCAGCAGCTTATCTACCCTACGTAGCTCCTACGAGCAGTACTTC	CASSLSTLRSSYEQYF
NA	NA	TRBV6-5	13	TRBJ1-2	TGTGCCAGCAGCCGTCGTCAGGGTTCTGGCTACACCTTC	CASSRRQGSGYTF
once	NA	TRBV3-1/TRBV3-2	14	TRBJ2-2	TGTGCCAGCAGACGGACTAACCGGAACGGGGAGCTGTTTTTT	CASRRTNRNGELFF
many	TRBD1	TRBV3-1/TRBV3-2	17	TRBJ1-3	TGTGCCAGCAGCCGGACAGGGGGCGCTTCCTCTGGAAACACCATATATTTT	CASSRTGGASSGNTIYF
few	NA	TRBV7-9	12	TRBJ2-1	TGTGCCAGCAGCTTGCGGCCCGATGAGCAGTTCTTC	CASSLRPDEQFF
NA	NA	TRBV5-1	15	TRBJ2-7	TGCGCCAGCAGCCGTGGGGCTGAGAGCTCCTACGAGCAGTACTTC	CASSRGAESSYEQYF
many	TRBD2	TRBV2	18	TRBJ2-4	TGTGCCAGCAGTGAGGGCACATGGGGGGGTAAACGCAAAAACATTCAGTACTTC	CASSEGTWGGKRKNIQYF
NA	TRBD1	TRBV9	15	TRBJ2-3	TGTGCCAGCAGCGTTTACCGGGACAGCACGGATACGCAGTATTTT	CASSVYRDSTDTQYF
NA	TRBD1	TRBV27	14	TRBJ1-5	TGTGCCAGCAGTTTAGGACAGGGCAATCAGCCCCAGCATTTT	CASSLGQGNQPQHF
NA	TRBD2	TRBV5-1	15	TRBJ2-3	TGCGCCAGCAGCTCGCTAGCGGCTACCACAGATACGCAGTATTTT	CASSSLAATTDTQYF
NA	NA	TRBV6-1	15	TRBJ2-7	TGTGCCAGCAGTGAGGCGGGACAGAGCCTCTACGAGCAGTACTTC	CASSEAGQSLYEQYF
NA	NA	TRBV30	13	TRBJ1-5	TGTGCCTGGAGTGGGACAGGCAATCAGCCCCAGCATTTT	CAWSGTGNQPQHF
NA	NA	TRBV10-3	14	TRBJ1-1	TGTGCCTCCAGTCCGGCAGGGGCGTCCACTGAAGCTTTCTTT	CASSPAGASTEAFF
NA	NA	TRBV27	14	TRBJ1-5	TGTGCCAGCAGTTCACAGGGCCCTAATCAGCCCCAGCATTTT	CASSSQGPNQPQHF
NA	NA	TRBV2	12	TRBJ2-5	TGTGCCAGCAGTGTACAAGAAGAGACCCAGTACTTC	CASSVQEETQYF
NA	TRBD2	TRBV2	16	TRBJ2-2	TGTGCCAGCAACCCGACTAGCGGGGTCGGCACCGGGGAGCTGTTTTTT	CASNPTSGVGTGELFF
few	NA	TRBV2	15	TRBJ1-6	TGTGCCAGCAGTGTGCCTAGAGGGCAAAATTCACCCCTCCACTTT	CASSVPRGQNSPLHF
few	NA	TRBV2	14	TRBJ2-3	TGTGCCAGCAGTGAGCTCTCTCAGGCAGATACGCAGTATTTT	CASSELSQADTQYF
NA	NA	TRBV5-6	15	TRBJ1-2	TGTGCCAGCAGCCTTGGGCGGGGCCGCCTATTCGGCTACACCTTC	CASSLGRGRLFGYTF
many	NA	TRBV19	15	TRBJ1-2	TGTGCCAGTAGTACCGATCACAGGGTTGGCTATGGCTACACCTTC	CASSTDHRVGYGYTF
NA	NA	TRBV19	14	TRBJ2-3	TGTGCCAGTAGTATAGGAGGAATCACAGATACGCAGTATTTT	CASSIGGITDTQYF
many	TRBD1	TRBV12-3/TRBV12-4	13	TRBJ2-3	TGTGCCAGCAGTCCTGACAGGGCGGGTACGCAGTATTTT	CASSPDRAGTQYF
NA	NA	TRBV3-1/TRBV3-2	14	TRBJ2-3	TGTGCCAGCAATAGAAGTCCGAGCACAGATACGCAGTATTTT	CASNRSPSTDTQYF
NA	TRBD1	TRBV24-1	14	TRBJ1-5	TGTGCCACCAGTAAGGGGGCGGTTGCTCAGCCCCAGCATTTT	CATSKGAVAQPQHF
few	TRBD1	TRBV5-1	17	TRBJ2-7	TGCGCCAGCAGCTCATACGCGGCGGGACAGGGTACCTACGAGCAGTACTTC	CASSSYAAGQGTYEQYF
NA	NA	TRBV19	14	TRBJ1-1	TGTGCCAGTAGTATCCCAGGGCGCTACACTGAAGCTTTCTTT	CASSIPGRYTEAFF
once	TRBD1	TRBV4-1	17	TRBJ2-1	TGCGCCAGCAGCCTTACAACCGGGACAGGGAGGGGCAATGAGCAGTTCTTC	CASSLTTGTGRGNEQFF
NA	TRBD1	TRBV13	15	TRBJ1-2	TGTGCCAGCAGCGGATCCGGACAGGGGGAATATGGCTACACCTTC	CASSGSGQGEYGYTF
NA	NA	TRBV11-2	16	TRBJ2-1	TGTGCCAGCAACCTCTTAGCGGTAAGCTCCTACAATGAGCAGTTCTTC	CASNLLAVSSYNEQFF
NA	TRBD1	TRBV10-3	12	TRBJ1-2	TGTGCCATCGCGGGACAGGGTTTTCTGGAAACCTTC	CAIAGQGFLETF
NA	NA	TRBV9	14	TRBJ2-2	TGTGCCAGCAGCGGTACTAGTAACACCGGGGAGCTGTTTTTT	CASSGTSNTGELFF